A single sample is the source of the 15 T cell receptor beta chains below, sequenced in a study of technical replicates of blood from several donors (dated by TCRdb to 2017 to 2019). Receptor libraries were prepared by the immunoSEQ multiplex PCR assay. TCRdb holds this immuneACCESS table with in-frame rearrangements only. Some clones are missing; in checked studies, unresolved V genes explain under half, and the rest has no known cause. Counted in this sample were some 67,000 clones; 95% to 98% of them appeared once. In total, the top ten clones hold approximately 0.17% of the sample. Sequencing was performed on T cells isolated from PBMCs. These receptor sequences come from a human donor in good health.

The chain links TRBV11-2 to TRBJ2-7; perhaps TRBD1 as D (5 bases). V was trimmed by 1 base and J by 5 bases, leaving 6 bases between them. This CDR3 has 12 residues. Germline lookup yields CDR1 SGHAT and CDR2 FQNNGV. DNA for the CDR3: TGTGCCAGCAGCTTAGTAGGGGACGAGCAGTACTTC. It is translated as CASSLVGDEQYF.

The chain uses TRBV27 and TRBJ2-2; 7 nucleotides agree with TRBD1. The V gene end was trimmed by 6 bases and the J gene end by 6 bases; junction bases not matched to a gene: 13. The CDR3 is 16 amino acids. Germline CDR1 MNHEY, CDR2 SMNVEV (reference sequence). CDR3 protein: CASRSLQGRRPGELFF. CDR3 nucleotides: TGTGCCAGCAGGTCCCTACAGGGGCGTCGCCCCGGGGAGCTGTTTTTT.

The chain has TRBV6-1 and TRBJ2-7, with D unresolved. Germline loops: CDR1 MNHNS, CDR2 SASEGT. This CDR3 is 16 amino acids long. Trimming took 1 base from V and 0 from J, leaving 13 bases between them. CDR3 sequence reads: CASSEGIADPSYEQYF. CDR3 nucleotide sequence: TGTGCCAGCAGTGAAGGTATAGCCGATCCCTCCTACGAGCAGTACTTC.

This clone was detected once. CDR3 amino acids: CAWRARYGELFF. DNA of the CDR3: TGTGCCTGGAGGGCCAGGTACGGGGAGCTGTTTTTT. The rearrangement joins TRBV30 to TRBJ2-2, with no clear D. Germline V gives CDR1 GTSNPN, CDR2 SVGIG (reference sequence). This CDR3 is 12 amino acids long. Between the trimmed V and J ends, which lost 3 bases and 7 bases, there was a span of 9 bases. Filled out from reference TRBV30 and TRBJ2-2, the complete variable domain reads SQTIHQWPATLVQPVGSPLSLECTVEGTSNPNLYWYRQAAGRGLQLLFYSVGIGQISSEVPQNLSASRPQDRQFILSSKKLLLSDSGFYLCAWRARYGELFFGEGSRLTVL.

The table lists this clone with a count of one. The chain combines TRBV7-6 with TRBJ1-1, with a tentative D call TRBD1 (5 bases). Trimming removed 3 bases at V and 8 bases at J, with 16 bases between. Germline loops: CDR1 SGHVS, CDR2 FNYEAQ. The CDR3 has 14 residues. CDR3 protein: CASSFQSGGYEAFF. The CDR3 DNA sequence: TGTGCCAGCAGCTTCCAGTCGGGGGGATACGAAGCTTTCTTT.

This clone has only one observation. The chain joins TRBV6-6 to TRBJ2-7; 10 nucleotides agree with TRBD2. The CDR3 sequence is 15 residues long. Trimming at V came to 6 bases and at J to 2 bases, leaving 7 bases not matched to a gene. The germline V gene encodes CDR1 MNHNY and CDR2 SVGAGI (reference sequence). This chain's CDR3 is CASSPLAGVAYEQYF. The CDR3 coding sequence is TGTGCCAGCAGCCCCCTAGCGGGGGTTGCCTACGAGCAGTACTTC.

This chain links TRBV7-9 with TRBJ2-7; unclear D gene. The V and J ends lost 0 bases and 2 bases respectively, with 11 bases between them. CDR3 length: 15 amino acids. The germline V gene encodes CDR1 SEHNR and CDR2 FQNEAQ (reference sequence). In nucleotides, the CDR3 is TGTGCCAGCAGCTTAGCGCCCCCGCGGACCTACGAGCAGTACTTC. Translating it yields CASSLAPPRTYEQYF.

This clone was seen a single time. This CDR3 reads CASSFAMGGFGNTIYF. CDR3 nucleotide sequence: TGCGCCAGCAGCTTCGCGATGGGGGGGTTCGGAAACACCATATATTTT. V is TRBV5-1 and J is TRBJ1-3; D may be TRBD1 (5 bases). The CDR3 loop spans 16 amino acids. Looked up from germline, CDR1 is SGHRS and CDR2 is YFSETQ. V gave up 2 bases and J gave up 4 bases, with 16 bases separating them.

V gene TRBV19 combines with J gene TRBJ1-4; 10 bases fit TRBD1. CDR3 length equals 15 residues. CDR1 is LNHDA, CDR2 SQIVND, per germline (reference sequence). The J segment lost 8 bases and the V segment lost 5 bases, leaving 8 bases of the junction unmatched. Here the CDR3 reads CASSSAGTGAEKLFF. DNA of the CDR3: TGTGCCAGTAGTTCAGCCGGGACAGGGGCGGAAAAACTGTTTTTT.

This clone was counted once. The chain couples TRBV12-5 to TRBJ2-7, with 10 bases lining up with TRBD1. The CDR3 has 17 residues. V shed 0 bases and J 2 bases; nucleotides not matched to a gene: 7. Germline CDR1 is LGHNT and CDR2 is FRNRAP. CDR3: CASGLVISGTGAYEQYF. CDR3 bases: TGTGCTAGTGGTTTGGTGATTTCCGGGACAGGGGCCTACGAGCAGTACTTC.

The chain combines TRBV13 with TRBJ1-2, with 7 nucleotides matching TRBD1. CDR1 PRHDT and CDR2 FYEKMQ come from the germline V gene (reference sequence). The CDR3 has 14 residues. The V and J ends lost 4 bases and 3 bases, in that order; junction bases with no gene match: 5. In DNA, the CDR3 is TGTGCCAGCAGCTCAGACAGGGATGACTATGGCTACACCTTC. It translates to CASSSDRDDYGYTF.

Here the CDR3 DNA reads TGTGCCAGCAGCCGGGACAGGGACAATGGCTACACCTTC. It codes for CASSRDRDNGYTF. The chain joins TRBV5-8 to TRBJ1-2; 9 nucleotides align to TRBD1. Germline trimming cut 4 bases from V and 6 bases from J; bases unmatched to any gene: 4. Germline-derived CDR1 and CDR2 are SGHTS and YDEGEE. This CDR3 is built from 13 residues.

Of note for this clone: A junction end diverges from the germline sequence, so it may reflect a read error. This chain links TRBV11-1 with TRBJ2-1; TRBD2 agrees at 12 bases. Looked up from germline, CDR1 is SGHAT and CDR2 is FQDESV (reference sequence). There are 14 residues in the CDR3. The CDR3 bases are TGTGCCAGCAGCCTAGCGGGGGGGCAGGATGAGCAGTTCTTC. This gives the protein CASSLAGGQDEQFF. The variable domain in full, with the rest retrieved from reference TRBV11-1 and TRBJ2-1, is EAEVAQSPRYKITEKSQAVAFWCDPISGHATLYWYRQILGQGPELLVQFQDESVVDDSQLPKDRFSAERLKGVDSTLKIQPAELGDSAMYLCASSLAGGQDEQFFGPGTRLTVL.

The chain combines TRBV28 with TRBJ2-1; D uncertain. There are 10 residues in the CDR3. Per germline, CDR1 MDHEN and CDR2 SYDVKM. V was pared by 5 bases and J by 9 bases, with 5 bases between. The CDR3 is CASSGLEQFF. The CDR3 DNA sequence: TGTGCCAGCAGTGGGCTTGAGCAGTTCTTC.

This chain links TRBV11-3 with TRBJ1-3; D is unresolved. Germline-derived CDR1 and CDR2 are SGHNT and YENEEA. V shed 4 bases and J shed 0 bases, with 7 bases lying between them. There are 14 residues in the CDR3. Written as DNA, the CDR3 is TGTGCCAGCAGCTCTAGGTTCTCTGGAAACACCATATATTTT. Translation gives CASSSRFSGNTIYF.